These T cell receptor beta chains were read from a single sample in a study of regulatory T cells in long-lasting Graves disease. TCRdb re-derived calls from the multiplex PCR reads in MiXCR, one entry per CDR3 protein. The profile shows about 210,000 distinct CDR3 sequences, about 19% of them singletons. These data were also reused for a study on T cells in Graves' hyperthyroidism and ophthalmopathy.

The specimen was peripheral blood mononuclear cells (PBMCs), collected at new diagnosis, from a patient treated with antithyroid drugs. Every receptor here comes from a woman in her twenties or thirties with Graves disease. Each CDR3 is given with its conserved first and last residue. D genes are given only for firm matches. Size is omitted from some rows. Given values are once, few, many or a class for expanded clones.

clone size	D gene	J gene	V gene	CDR3 protein	CDR3 DNA
many	.	TRBJ1-1	TRBV29-1	CSVVFENTEAFF	TGCAGCGTTGTTTTCGAGAACACTGAAGCTTTCTTT
many	TRBD2	TRBJ2-7	TRBV6-1	CASTRGGAYEQYF	TGTGCCAGCACCCGGGGAGGGGCCTACGAGCAGTACTTC
.	TRBD1	TRBJ1-1	TRBV20-1	CSAYSPLTGGQRDEAFF	TGCAGTGCCTATAGTCCCTTGACAGGGGGCCAGCGGGATGAAGCTTTCTTT
many	.	TRBJ2-3	TRBV7-3	CASSSTGADTQYF	TGTGCCAGCAGCTCAACGGGGGCAGATACGCAGTATTTT
.	.	TRBJ1-2	TRBV5-1	CASSLGASSAYGYTF	TGCGCCAGCAGCTTGGGGGCATCCTCGGCCTATGGCTACACGTTC
many	.	TRBJ2-7	TRBV6-1	CASTSLPGGLVDEQYF	TGTGCCTCCACCTCCCTTCCAGGGGGACTCGTCGACGAGCAGTACTTC
few	.	TRBJ2-7	TRBV2	CASSDPDSRKYF	TGCGCCAGCAGTGACCCGGACAGCCGGAAGTACTTC
many	TRBD1	TRBJ1-3	TRBV5-1	CASSPSGQGGNTIYF	TGCGCCAGCAGCCCCTCCGGACAGGGAGGAAACACCATATATTTT
many	.	TRBJ2-5	TRBV20-1	CSARGTQYF	TGCAGTGCTAGGGGGACCCAGTACTTC
.	TRBD2	TRBJ2-3	TRBV11-2	CASSFTSGGTTDTQYF	TGTGCCAGCAGCTTTACTAGCGGGGGGACTACAGATACGCAGTATTTT
many	.	TRBJ2-7	TRBV11-2	CASSLAAGFSYEQYF	TGTGCCAGCAGCTTAGCGGCTGGATTCTCCTACGAGCAGTACTTC
many	.	TRBJ1-5	TRBV2	CASAQQGLGTEPQHF	TGTGCCAGCGCCCAACAGGGTTTGGGCACGGAGCCCCAGCATTTT
many	.	TRBJ2-3	TRBV15	CATLLPSTDTQYF	TGTGCCACGCTCCTACCTAGCACAGATACGCAGTATTTT
many	TRBD1	TRBJ2-5	TRBV6-5	CASSYSFWQGAPQETQYF	TGTGCCAGCAGTTACTCCTTTTGGCAGGGGGCACCACAAGAGACCCAGTACTTC
many	.	TRBJ2-7	TRBV30	CAWRGQGTLEQYF	TGTGCCTGGAGGGGTCAGGGGACCCTCGAGCAGTACTTC
many	.	TRBJ2-1	TRBV5-1	CASRLGAGQTHNEQFF	TGCGCCAGCAGATTGGGGGCGGGACAGACCCACAATGAGCAGTTCTTC
.	.	TRBJ1-6	TRBV12-3/TRBV12-4	CASSSATPMTLHF	TGTGCCAGCAGCTCCGCCACCCCAATGACCCTCCACTTT
few	.	TRBJ2-5	TRBV9	CASSVDLKETQYF	TGTGCCAGCAGCGTAGATCTTAAAGAGACCCAGTACTTC
many	.	TRBJ1-2	TRBV28	CASSLSQGHYGYTF	TGTGCCAGCAGTTTATCCCAGGGCCACTATGGCTACACCTTC
many	.	TRBJ1-5	TRBV6-1	CASVKLGGNQPQHF	TGTGCCAGCGTTAAACTGGGGGGAAATCAGCCCCAGCATTTT
many	.	TRBJ1-4	TRBV12-3/TRBV12-4	CASSPGRGGFGEKLFF	TGTGCCAGCAGTCCGGGCCGCGGAGGGTTTGGTGAAAAACTGTTTTTT
many	.	TRBJ2-2	TRBV7-6	CASSLLARQSTGELFF	TGTGCCAGCAGCCTACTCGCGAGACAGAGCACCGGGGAGCTGTTTTTT